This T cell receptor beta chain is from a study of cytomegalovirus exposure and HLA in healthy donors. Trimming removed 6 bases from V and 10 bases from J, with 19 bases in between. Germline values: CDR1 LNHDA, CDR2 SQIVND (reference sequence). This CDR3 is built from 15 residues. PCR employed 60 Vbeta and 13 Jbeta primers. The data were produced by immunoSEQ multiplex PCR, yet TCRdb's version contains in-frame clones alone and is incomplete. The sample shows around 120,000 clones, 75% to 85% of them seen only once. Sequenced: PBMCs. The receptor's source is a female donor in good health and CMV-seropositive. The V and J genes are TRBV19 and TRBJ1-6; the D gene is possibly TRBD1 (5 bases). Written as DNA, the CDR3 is TGTGCCAGTAGCGCTACTCGGGGCGGAGGGTCACCCCTCCACTTT. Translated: CASSATRGGGSPLHF.